Detailed here is one T cell receptor beta chain. The antigen this receptor binds is unknown. Base qualities are missing; no much larger clone stands one base away. Additional DNA sequences in this sample encode the identical CDR3. Per the germline V gene, SGHAT is the CDR1 and FQNNGV is the CDR2. V loses 0 bases, J loses 2 bases, and the germline ends lie 10 bases apart. The CDR3, from cysteine to phenylalanine, totals 15 residues. Here the CDR3 DNA is all that survives: 45 bases in frame from base 1. The donors belonged to the validation cohort of about 120 subjects, which was separate from the roughly 670-subject first cohort. These data come from a study of cytomegalovirus exposure and HLA in healthy donors (dated by TCRdb to 2017 to 2019). For context, the study as a whole: The 666 repertoires of the first cohort and the 95 to 150 validation repertoires were produced on the same platform, according to a later analysis. The study aimed to test whether signatures of past pathogen exposure could be identified by cataloging public T cell receptors. In addition to the first cohort of around 670 subjects, a separate validation cohort of 120 different subjects was used. The study combined high-throughput TCR immunosequencing, statistical association of individual TCRs with disease status, and machine learning to predict cytomegalovirus infection status. Broader findings and caveats from the paper: In vitro tests confirmed that a few of the cytomegalovirus-associated TCR beta chains recognize cytomegalovirus antigens. It was suggested by the authors that the approach could potentially be generalized to other disease states and immunological phenotypes. Across donors, most TCR sequences were observed very rarely, whereas some public TCRs were present in many individuals. In a later analysis, TCRs clustered in the first cohort were found to also tend to co-occur in the roughly 130 validation repertoires, with roughly 93% of cluster scores above 0. A later analysis lacked HLA typing for the validation cohort, so it scored co-occurrence in that cohort across all 120 or so repertoires. The classifier was reported to diagnose cytomegalovirus status with high specificity and sensitivity in both the original and validation cohorts. A total of some 180 TCR beta chains were listed by the study as associated with cytomegalovirus.

The library was generated by the immunoSEQ multiplex PCR assay. The paper's processing steps were these. A statistical classification framework was developed to diagnose cytomegalovirus status using the catalog of TCR beta chain sequences. TCRdb took this table from immuneACCESS and kept in-frame rearrangements with V and J called. Such tables lack part of the clones; where checked against another copy, unresolved V genes explain under half of the gap, and the rest is unexplained. V and J calls and clone size follow that table, whereas D and trimming were derived from the DNA. The sample profile shows about 130,000 clones; over 85% of them were found once. Over 3% of the sample comes from the top ten.

The sequence is built from TRBV11-2 and TRBJ1-1, with the D gene too uncertain to name. The sequenced material came from PBMCs. The origin of this receptor is a man aged 25-40 years in good health and CMV-seronegative. The base sequence is TGTGCCAGCAGCTTAGATCTGGCGGTAAACACTGAAGCTTTCTTT. This gives the protein CASSLDLAVNTEAFF. Where the CDR3 stops, the reference TRBV11-2 and TRBJ1-1 genes take over; the full variable domain is EAGVAQSPRYKIIEKRQSVAFWCNPISGHATLYWYQQILGQGPKLLIQFQNNGVVDDSQLPKDRFSAERLKGVDSTLKIQPAKLEDSAVYLCASSLDLAVNTEAFFGQGTRLTVV.